The following is a TCR beta chain sequence with its context. Its specificity is not known. The entry originates in a study of response to subunit inactivated influenza vaccine. Study-wide results and limits: Few additional T cells are recruited per seasonal influenza vaccination, authors suggested.

TCRdb re-analysed the RT-PCR reads in MiXCR, keeping a single row per CDR3 protein. The sample lists under 850,000 distinct CDR3 sequences, around a sixth occurring once. The sample consisted of PBMCs from blood, taken 4 to 6 days after vaccination. The receptor was derived from a man between 50 and 59 years old who received an inactivated influenza vaccine.

The CDR3 DNA sequence: TGTGCCAGCAGCCTATACCCCCAAGGTACCTACGAGCAGTACTTC. It yields the protein CASSLYPQGTYEQYF. The J gene is TRBJ2-7, the V gene TRBV3-1; D is undetermined. V lost 4 bases and J lost 2, with 15 bases in between. Germline V gene lookup returns CDR1 LGHDT and CDR2 YNNKEL (reference sequence). The CDR3 is made up of 15 amino acids.